These 17 T cell receptor beta chains originate from one sample sequenced in a study of tumor-infiltrating lymphocytes in oesophageal squamous cell carcinoma. TCRdb fed the PCR reads into MiXCR, producing one record per CDR3 protein. The sample comprises about 12,000 distinct CDR3 sequences, roughly 46% of which are singletons, and approximately 15% rests with the top ten. Sequenced material: normal esophageal tissue next to the tumor. Every receptor here comes from a male donor with esophageal squamous cell carcinoma.

Written as DNA, the CDR3 is TGTGCCAGCAGTGAAGGTGGGCAAGAGACCCAGTACTTC. It codes for CASSEGGQETQYF. J is TRBJ2-5 and V is TRBV6-1; no clear D gene. Germline CDR1 is MNHNS and CDR2 is SASEGT. The germline V and J ends were trimmed by 1 base and 2 bases, with 5 bases remaining between them. The CDR3 is 13 residues long.

Only one count was recorded for this clonotype. V is TRBV11-2 and J is TRBJ2-2; D is undetermined. This CDR3 comprises 16 residues. V was clipped by 5 bases and J by 5 bases, with 18 bases between them. CDR1 SGHAT and CDR2 FQNNGV come from the germline V gene. The CDR3 DNA sequence: TGTGCCAGCAGCCCTGTCCCGGCAGGATTAACCGGGGAGCTGTTTTTT. Encoded protein: CASSPVPAGLTGELFF.

This clonotype was seen only a few times. This could be a read error, since a much larger clone is one nucleotide away. The chain is built from TRBV10-3 and TRBJ2-7; TRBD1 might be the D (6 bases). With 0 bases removed from V and 7 bases from J, the gap between germline ends came to 19 bases. The CDR3 extends over 16 amino acids. Germline CDR1 reads ENHRY; CDR2 reads SYGVKD. The chain's CDR3 is CAISESGAPRYNEQYF. The CDR3 DNA reads as TGTGCCATCAGTGAGTCGGGGGCTCCTCGTTACAATGAGCAGTACTTC.

This chain uses TRBV19 with TRBJ2-1; 8 bases are a match to TRBD2. The CDR3 is 15 amino acids. Germline-derived CDR1 and CDR2 are LNHDA and SQIVND (reference sequence). Trimming cost V 2 bases and J 3 bases; bases outside gene matches: 3. The CDR3 DNA reads TGTGCCAGTAGTATAAGCGGGAGTATCTACAATGAGCAGTTCTTC. Translation: CASSISGSIYNEQFF. Variable domain in full (rest from reference TRBV19 and TRBJ2-1): DGGITQSPKYLFRKEGQNVTLSCEQNLNHDAMYWYRQDPGQGLRLIYYSQIVNDFQKGDIAEGYSVSREKKESFPLTVTSAQKNPTAFYLCASSISGSIYNEQFFGPGTRLTVL.

The chain joins TRBV7-9 to TRBJ2-1, with D possibly TRBD2 on 6 matching bases. The CDR3 spans 13 residues. CDR1 and CDR2 from the germline V gene are SEHNR and FQNEAQ (reference sequence). V dropped 2 bases and J dropped 16 bases, with 18 bases sitting between them. In nucleotides, the CDR3 is TGTGCCAGCAGCTTAAAGGGAGGCACTGAAGCTTTCTTC. Its translation: CASSLKGGTEAFF.

This clonotype was detected ten times or more. The chain recombines TRBV27 with TRBJ2-3, with D perhaps assigned TRBD1 or TRBD2 (5 bases each). V lost 3 bases, J lost 1 base, and 8 bases lay in between. Germline CDR1 and CDR2: MNHEY and SMNVEV (reference sequence). This CDR3 spans 14 amino acids. CDR3 sequence: CASSFTGRTDTQYF. CDR3 DNA sequence: TGTGCCAGCAGTTTCACGGGACGCACAGATACGCAGTATTTT.

V usage is TRBV7-6 and J usage is TRBJ2-4, with D perhaps TRBD1 (6 bases). The germline gives CDR1 SGHVS, CDR2 FNYEAQ. The V end lost 5 bases, the J end lost 13 bases, and 21 bases lay between the germline ends. The CDR3 totals 14 residues. CDR3: CASSLRGNLGEQYF. The CDR3 nucleotides read TGTGCCAGCAGCCTCAGGGGTAACCTGGGGGAGCAGTACTTC.

The chain employs TRBV7-9 and TRBJ2-4, with 8 nucleotides matching TRBD2. CDR3 length: 14 residues. Germline lookup yields CDR1 SEHNR and CDR2 FQNEAQ (reference sequence). The junction had 7 bases not matched to a gene; V was cut back by 5 bases and J by 7 bases. The CDR3 nucleotides read TGTGCCAGCAGCCCAGCGGGAGTCGGGAACATTCAGTACTTC. This translates into CASSPAGVGNIQYF.

This clonotype is medium-sized in the sample. V usage is TRBV7-9 and J usage is TRBJ1-1, with 10 bases fitting TRBD1. Germline values: CDR1 SEHNR, CDR2 FQNEAQ (reference sequence). Trimming cost V 4 bases and J 8 bases; bases outside gene matches: 10. This CDR3 has 15 amino acids. This chain's CDR3 is CASSSAGTGDFEAFF. CDR3 coding DNA: TGTGCCAGCAGCTCTGCCGGGACAGGGGACTTCGAAGCTTTCTTT.

This clonotype was observed many times. This clone may be a read error of a much larger clone one base away. The chain couples TRBV7-9 to TRBJ2-5; possibly TRBD2 for D (6 bases). V dropped 3 bases and J dropped 11 bases, with 19 bases sitting between them. From germline, CDR1 is SEHNR and CDR2 FQNEAQ (reference sequence). CDR3 length: 14 amino acids. CDR3 nucleotide sequence: TGTGCCAGCAGCTTTGCGGGGAACTACAATGAGCAGTACTTC. This encodes CASSFAGNYNEQYF.

The genes are TRBV7-3 and TRBJ2-7; 8 bases fit TRBD1. The J call is uncertain, as TRBJ2-5 better fits the DNA end. There are 15 residues in the CDR3. Germline-derived CDR1 and CDR2 are SGHTA and FQGTGA. CDR3 in amino acids: CASSLMGTGGETQYF. For the CDR3, the DNA is TGTGCCAGCAGCTTAATGGGGACAGGCGGGGAGACCCAGTACTTC.

V gene TRBV10-2 combines with J gene TRBJ2-5; 8 nucleotides agree with TRBD1. TRBJ2-1 matches the DNA end more closely, so the J call is doubtful. Germline V gives CDR1 WSHSY, CDR2 SAAADI. There are 16 residues in the CDR3. CDR3 nucleotide sequence: TGCGCCAGCAGTTCGCCCCGGGACAGGTCGTACAATGAGCAGTTCTTC. This encodes CASSSPRDRSYNEQFF.

The chain joins TRBV6-1 to TRBJ2-7; TRBD1 agrees at 9 bases. The J call is uncertain, as TRBJ2-5 better fits the DNA end. The CDR3 extends over 15 amino acids. CDR1 and CDR2 (germline): MNHNS, SASEGT. This CDR3 reads CASSDAGQGTETQYF. The CDR3, as DNA: TGTGCCAGCAGTGATGCGGGACAGGGAACCGAGACCCAGTACTTC.

This clonotype was recorded at least ten times. This CDR3 is missing its conserved last phenylalanine or tryptophan, likely due to a read error. Because the CDR3's place on the DNA is in doubt, the DNA is left out and the CDR3 is given as listed by TCRdb. The chain employs TRBV7-8 and TRBJ2-7; TRBD1, as called in the table, went unchecked against the DNA. The CDR3 comprises 8 residues, both ends counted. Germline V gives CDR1 SGHVS, CDR2 FQNEAQ. This CDR3 is CASSLVGG.

By share, this clonotype counts as large (0.1 to 1%). The chain links TRBV7-2 to TRBJ2-2; TRBD2 matches at 8 bases. The junction had 6 bases not matched to a gene; V was cut back by 2 bases and J by 4 bases. The germline V gene has CDR1 SGHTA and CDR2 FQGNSA. The CDR3 is made up of 16 amino acids. CDR3 in DNA: TGTGCCAGCAGCTTACAACCGGGACTAGGCACCGGGGAGCTGTTTTTT. This translates into CASSLQPGLGTGELFF.

The table lists this clonotype with a count of one. V and J are TRBV6-6 and TRBJ2-3; a possible D gene is TRBD2 (5 bases). The closer fit of TRBJ2-1 to the DNA end suggests the J call may be wrong. Looked up from germline, CDR1 is MNHNY and CDR2 is SVGAGI (reference sequence). The CDR3 is 17 residues long. The CDR3 here is CASSYSIPGNEGNEQFF. The CDR3 DNA is TGTGCCAGCAGTTACTCGATCCCCGGGAACGAGGGCAATGAGCAGTTCTTC.

At least ten counts were recorded for this clonotype. This chain links TRBV7-2 with TRBJ2-7; unclear D gene. This CDR3 spans 13 amino acids. V shed 0 bases and J shed 4 bases, with 7 bases lying between them. Looked up from germline, CDR1 is SGHTA and CDR2 is FQGNSA. This CDR3 is CASSLAVGYEQYF. CDR3 DNA sequence: TGTGCCAGCAGCTTAGCGGTAGGGTACGAGCAGTACTTC.